This T cell receptor beta chain was captured in a study of blood T cell repertoires in COVID-19 (dated by TCRdb to 2020 to 2022). Regarding the complete study: The collaborator samples originated in the United States, Italy and Spain and spanned the acute and convalescent phases of COVID-19. The repertoires were made available in a free public database intended to serve as a resource for research on the immune response to SARS-CoV-2. The material from the prospective study consisted of cDNA or gDNA derived from T cells, B-cell-depleted T cells, or PBMCs. A de-identified subject ID, COVID-19 status, age in years and sex were almost always included in the sample metadata. The samples were drawn from two sources: the first 160 participants of the ongoing ImmuneRACE study, and 1,254 subjects contributed by 6 global collaborators. Where available, HLA class I and class II types were taken from metadata supplied by the sample provider and were not determined by assay-based typing. Subjects who had been exposed to COVID-19, were actively infected with it, or had recovered from it provided the deeply sampled blood TCRbeta repertoires that made up the dataset.

The full study reports these points: The amount of clinical and demographic metadata varied by source and participant and was provided uncurated.

As regards this clone: Its target antigen remains unknown. One base away there is no much larger clone; base qualities are not given.

Germline trimming amounts to 0 bases on V and 1 base on J, with 4 as the count of junction bases outside the gene matches. Based on the germline V gene (reference sequence), the CDR1 and CDR2 sequences are SGHNT and YYREEE. The CDR3 numbers 15 residues from cysteine through phenylalanine. The only DNA kept is the CDR3, 45 bases in frame from the first base. TCRbeta CDR3 regions were amplified from genomic DNA by means of the immunoSEQ Assay, a bias-controlled multiplex PCR. In the authors' own workflow: Nucleated cell counts per sample were estimated from amplification of reference gene primers within the assay. To quantify the absolute abundance of each unique TCRbeta CDR3 rearrangement, sequence reads were collapsed and filtered. Productive Simpson clonality was computed per sample as the square root of Simpson's diversity index over productive rearrangements. The clones in this table, taken by TCRdb from immuneACCESS, are in-frame only. Not every clone is retained; where verified, under half of the shortfall comes from an unresolved V gene, and the cause of the rest is unknown. That table supplies the V and J calls and clone size; D and trimming were determined from the DNA. Counted in this sample were 110,000 or so clones; less than 85% of them appeared once. 10% to 15% of the sample is taken by the ten largest.

Whole blood was collected in K2EDTA tubes by collaborating institutions according to the institutions' own protocols. For TCRbeta analysis, collaborators shipped samples in one of three forms: frozen whole blood, isolated PBMCs, or DNA extracted from either of those sample types. Sequencing was performed on peripheral blood. This clonotype was sampled from a human donor in a cohort sampled during active COVID-19. Recombination joined TRBV5-4 with TRBJ2-7; 7 middle bases align to TRBD2. The DNA sequence is given as TGTGCCAGCAGCTTGGAAGGGAGGGAATCCTACGAGCAGTACTTC. Its protein reads: CASSLEGRESYEQYF.